Described below is a single TCR beta chain sequence and its context. Its antigen is not identified. This record comes from a study of response to subunit inactivated influenza vaccine. Overall study findings and caveats: Authors suggested few new T cells are recruited by each seasonal influenza vaccination.

This CDR3 is 12 amino acids long. V lost 5 bases, J lost 6 bases, and 3 bases stayed unmatched. Each CDR3 protein gets one entry after TCRdb re-called the RT-PCR reads with MiXCR. The sample yields roughly 780,000 distinct CDR3 sequences, about 18% seen once. The source material was PBMCs from blood, sampled 5 to 6 days after vaccination. V gene TRBV12-3 or TRBV12-4 combines with J gene TRBJ2-7; TRBD2 matches 8 bases. The origin of this receptor is a man in his fifties who received an inactivated influenza vaccine. DNA of the CDR3: TGTGCCAGCAGTGGTAGCGGGACCGAGCAGTACTTC. Protein sequence: CASSGSGTEQYF.